The rows below give T cell receptor beta chains drawn from one sample of a study of T-cell reconstitution after alpha-beta-depleted transplantation in children. TCRdb re-analysed the PCR reads in MiXCR, keeping a single row per CDR3 protein. The sample contains roughly 300,000 distinct CDR3 sequences, roughly 10% of which appear only once. The starting material was peripheral blood, obtained 180 days after TCRalphabeta/CD19-depleted stem cell transplant. The receptors originated from a male patient under 10 years old who had a stem cell transplant for chronic granulomatous disease, so the T cells may come from the graft donor. Both conserved end residues are part of each CDR3. Each record gives: CDR3 length, J gene, V gene, D gene, clone size, CDR3 protein, CDR3 DNA. A D gene is named only where the DNA matches it firmly. The size entry is marked missing in some rows and otherwise reads once, few, many or a size class.

13,TRBJ2-1,TRBV11-3,TRBD2,many,CASSSSGIGEQFF,TGTGCCAGCAGTTCTAGCGGGATAGGTGAGCAGTTCTTC
15,TRBJ1-6,TRBV12-3/TRBV12-4,NA,many,CASRKQFSYNSPLHF,TGTGCCAGCAGAAAACAGTTTTCCTATAATTCACCCCTCCACTTT
15,TRBJ2-4,TRBV10-3,NA,many,CAISGIRLAKNIQYF,TGTGCCATCAGTGGTATCCGACTAGCCAAAAACATTCAGTACTTC
16,TRBJ2-6,TRBV5-5,NA,many,CASSLNRVGGANVLTF,TGTGCCAGCAGCTTAAACAGGGTTGGTGGGGCCAACGTCCTGACTTTC
15,TRBJ2-4,TRBV20-1,NA,many,CSAALGLIAKNIQYF,TGCAGTGCTGCTTTGGGCCTGATAGCCAAAAACATTCAGTACTTC
15,TRBJ1-6,TRBV30,TRBD1,NA,CAWTSGQGYNSPLHF,TGTGCCTGGACTTCGGGACAGGGTTATAATTCACCCCTCCACTTT
14,TRBJ1-5,TRBV30,NA,NA,CAWTPRGFDQPQHF,TGTGCCTGGACCCCACGGGGTTTCGATCAGCCCCAGCATTTT
16,TRBJ2-7,TRBV25-1,NA,many,CASSEAGQSSSYEQYF,TGTGCCAGCAGTGAAGCGGGACAGTCGAGCTCCTACGAGCAGTACTTC
14,TRBJ2-5,TRBV28,TRBD1,NA,CASSRDRGEETQYF,TGTGCCAGCAGTCGGGACAGGGGAGAAGAGACCCAGTACTTC
10,TRBJ2-2,TRBV27,NA,many,CASLQAPRFF,TGTGCCAGCCTTCAGGCTCCGAGGTTTTTT
17,TRBJ2-5,TRBV7-6,TRBD2,many,CASSLAGLSSGQETQYF,TGTGCCAGCAGCTTAGCGGGTTTGTCTAGCGGACAAGAGACCCAGTACTTC
14,TRBJ1-6,TRBV20-1,NA,many,CSANLGQPGSPLHF,TGCAGTGCTAATCTAGGCCAACCCGGTTCACCCCTCCACTTT
12,TRBJ2-1,TRBV2,NA,many,CASSERWGEQFF,TGTGCCAGCAGTGAACGGTGGGGTGAGCAGTTCTTC
15,TRBJ2-6,TRBV5-1,NA,many,CASSKTNSGANVLTF,TGCGCCAGCAGCAAAACTAACTCTGGGGCCAACGTCCTGACTTTC
14,TRBJ1-5,TRBV5-1,NA,many,CASSARDPNQPQHF,TGCGCCAGCAGCGCCCGGGACCCTAATCAGCCCCAGCATTTT
19,TRBJ2-6,TRBV5-4,NA,many,CASSLQLGRGVGGANVLTF,TGTGCCAGCAGCTTGCAGCTCGGCAGGGGTGTCGGTGGGGCCAACGTCCTGACTTTC
14,TRBJ2-1,TRBV28,NA,many,CASLAESSYNEQFF,TGTGCCAGTTTAGCGGAAAGCTCCTACAATGAGCAGTTCTTC
14,TRBJ1-5,TRBV20-1,TRBD1,many,CSATPTGSNQPQHF,TGCAGTGCTACCCCGACAGGGAGCAATCAGCCCCAGCATTTT
14,TRBJ2-3,TRBV7-9,NA,many,CASSVLDSTDTQYF,TGTGCCAGCAGCGTATTGGACTCCACAGATACGCAGTATTTT
17,TRBJ2-1,TRBV18,TRBD1,NA,CASSPLILGQGYNEQFF,TGTGCCAGCTCACCGCTAATCCTAGGACAGGGCTACAATGAGCAGTTCTTC
18,TRBJ2-4,TRBV20-1,NA,NA,CSARDPTRFSGLSNIQYF,TGCAGTGCTAGAGACCCGACCCGCTTTTCGGGTTTATCAAACATTCAGTACTTC
12,TRBJ1-4,TRBV28,NA,many,CASTSPTSKLFF,TGTGCCAGCACCTCCCCTACGTCCAAACTGTTTTTT
13,TRBJ2-2,TRBV6-1,NA,many,CASSAPNTGELFF,TGTGCCAGCAGTGCTCCGAACACCGGGGAGCTGTTTTTT
15,TRBJ1-2,TRBV12-3/TRBV12-4,TRBD1,many,CASSYTGGLGYGYTF,TGTGCCAGCAGCTATACAGGGGGCCTCGGGTATGGCTACACCTTC
16,TRBJ2-1,TRBV24-1,TRBD1,many,CATSDRTGNGHNEQFF,TGTGCCACCAGTGATAGGACAGGGAACGGACACAATGAGCAGTTCTTC
15,TRBJ2-3,TRBV14,TRBD1,many,CASSRGQSLTDTQYF,TGTGCCAGCAGCCGGGGACAGTCACTCACAGATACGCAGTATTTT
13,TRBJ1-5,TRBV29-1,NA,many,CSVGKGDNQPQHF,TGCAGCGTGGGGAAGGGGGACAATCAGCCCCAGCATTTT
16,TRBJ2-4,TRBV4-2,TRBD2,many,CASSQEGGSPKNIQYF,TGTGCCAGCAGCCAAGAGGGAGGGAGTCCCAAAAACATTCAGTACTTC
15,TRBJ2-3,TRBV7-9,NA,NA,CASSLLVGEIDTQYF,TGTGCCAGCAGCTTATTGGTGGGGGAGATAGATACGCAGTATTTT
15,TRBJ2-5,TRBV7-2,NA,many,CASSLRDDLRETQYF,TGTGCCAGCAGCCTAAGGGACGACTTGCGAGAGACCCAGTACTTC
18,TRBJ1-5,TRBV20-1,NA,many,CSASPGLLSQEGNQPQHF,TGCAGTGCTAGTCCCGGACTTCTCTCCCAAGAGGGCAATCAGCCCCAGCATTTT
19,TRBJ2-7,TRBV6-2/TRBV6-3,TRBD2,many,CASSSGGERTSGRSYEQYF,TGTGCCAGCAGTTCGGGAGGGGAACGGACTAGCGGGAGATCGTACGAGCAGTACTTC
17,TRBJ2-5,TRBV20-1,TRBD2,many,CSASGGLVLFPQETQYF,TGCAGTGCTAGTGGAGGACTAGTTCTTTTCCCCCAAGAGACCCAGTACTTC
13,TRBJ1-5,TRBV30,NA,many,CAWSVGAYQPQHF,TGTGCCTGGAGTGTCGGGGCTTATCAGCCCCAGCATTTT
15,TRBJ2-2,TRBV7-2,TRBD2,many,CASRNSGGAAGELFF,TGTGCCAGCAGAAATAGCGGGGGGGCCGCCGGGGAGCTGTTTTTT
11,TRBJ2-1,TRBV6-2/TRBV6-3,TRBD1,NA,CASRQGNEQFF,TGTGCCAGCAGACAGGGGAATGAGCAGTTCTTC
13,TRBJ2-7,TRBV10-3,NA,many,CAIRGPSSYEQYF,TGTGCCATCAGGGGACCGAGCTCCTACGAGCAGTACTTC
14,TRBJ2-5,TRBV5-1,NA,many,CASSIRGYQETQYF,TGCGCCAGCAGCATCAGAGGGTACCAAGAGACCCAGTACTTC
14,TRBJ1-3,TRBV5-1,NA,few,CASSNGQIGNTIYF,TGCGCCAGCAGCAATGGACAGATTGGAAACACCATATATTTT
16,TRBJ2-1,TRBV29-1,TRBD2,many,CSAPGAGPSLYNEQFF,TGCAGCGCCCCCGGAGCGGGACCCTCTCTATACAATGAGCAGTTCTTC
12,TRBJ1-2,TRBV29-1,NA,many,CSGNFYPYGYTF,TGCAGCGGAAACTTCTACCCCTATGGCTACACCTTC
12,TRBJ2-1,TRBV12-5,NA,many,CASGLGPGEQFF,TGTGCTAGTGGTTTAGGACCGGGTGAGCAGTTCTTC
15,TRBJ2-1,TRBV20-1,TRBD2,many,CSARLAGKTYNEQFF,TGCAGTGCTAGACTAGCGGGAAAGACCTACAATGAGCAGTTCTTC
14,TRBJ2-7,TRBV12-3/TRBV12-4,NA,many,CASSLEPYPYEQYF,TGTGCCAGCAGTTTAGAACCTTACCCCTACGAGCAGTACTTC
12,TRBJ2-5,TRBV12-3/TRBV12-4,NA,many,CASRRFQETQYF,TGTGCCAGCAGACGGTTCCAAGAGACCCAGTACTTC
14,TRBJ2-5,TRBV28,NA,many,CASKSVIPQETQYF,TGTGCCAGCAAGAGCGTAATACCCCAAGAGACCCAGTACTTC
20,TRBJ2-6,TRBV4-3,TRBD1,NA,CASSQESPGQPSSGANVLTF,TGCGCCAGCAGCCAAGAATCCCCGGGACAGCCAAGCTCTGGGGCCAACGTCCTGACTTTC
15,TRBJ2-5,TRBV25-1,NA,many,CASSDLGRNQETQYF,TGTGCCAGCAGTGATTTGGGCCGGAACCAAGAGACCCAGTACTTC
14,TRBJ2-1,TRBV29-1,NA,many,CSVEGLWDINEQFF,TGCAGCGTTGAAGGCCTATGGGATATCAATGAGCAGTTCTTC
14,TRBJ2-5,TRBV6-1,TRBD1,many,CASSELGQDVAQYF,TGTGCCAGCAGTGAGCTCGGACAGGATGTTGCCCAGTACTTC
14,TRBJ1-3,TRBV28,NA,many,CASTSGTAGNTIYF,TGTGCCAGCACATCAGGGACGGCTGGAAACACCATATATTTT
17,TRBJ1-1,TRBV6-5,NA,NA,CASSYPGWGADSTEAFF,TGTGCCAGCAGTTACCCAGGTTGGGGGGCGGACAGCACTGAAGCTTTCTTT
17,TRBJ2-3,TRBV20-1,TRBD2,many,CSAPGLAGDTSTDTQYF,TGCAGTGCTCCGGGACTAGCGGGGGACACTAGCACAGATACGCAGTATTTT
13,TRBJ1-1,TRBV5-1,NA,few,CASSFRVSTEAFF,TGCGCCAGCAGCTTCAGGGTGTCCACTGAAGCTTTCTTT